A single sample is the source of the 21 T cell receptor beta chains below, sequenced in a study of shared clonotypes between healthy human individuals. Method: immunoSEQ multiplex PCR; TCRdb's copy keeps in-frame clones and lacks some. The sample contains 450,000 to 500,000 clones, less than 80% of which appear only once. The specimen sequenced was PBMCs. The receptors come from a woman in her forties in good health. Some clones in this sample may be carry-over from other donors' samples.

This chain uses TRBV4-1 with TRBJ2-1; the match to TRBD2 covers 11 bases. Germline V CDR1 and CDR2: MGHRA, YSYEKL. CDR3 length equals 15 residues. Trimming cost V 4 bases and J 6 bases; bases outside gene matches: 5. This CDR3 is CASSRGLAAPNEQFF. The CDR3 bases are TGCGCCAGCAGCCGGGGACTAGCGGCGCCCAATGAGCAGTTCTTC.

Points on this clone: The same CDR3 is also encoded by other DNA sequences in this sample. The V gene is TRBV2, the J gene TRBJ2-6; unclear D gene. CDR1 and CDR2 (germline): SNHLY, FYNNEI. The V gene lost 8 bases and the J gene lost 2 bases, with 10 bases spanning the gap. The CDR3 is 14 amino acids. The CDR3 reads CASSDRAGANVLTF. CDR3 DNA sequence: TGTGCCAGCTCAGACCGGGCTGGGGCCAACGTCCTGACTTTC.

This chain joins TRBV18 and TRBJ2-1; TRBD2 aligns across 9 bases. J gave up 0 bases and V 5 bases, and 11 bases lay outside the gene matches. There are 18 residues in the CDR3. CDR1 is KGHSH and CDR2 is LQKENI in the germline V gene. Written as DNA, the CDR3 is TGTGCCAGCTCAAGGGCGACTAGCGGCCAGAGCTCCTACAATGAGCAGTTCTTC. This encodes CASSRATSGQSSYNEQFF.

There are a few counts of this clone. Here the CDR3 DNA reads TGTGCCAGTAGTATCCGGGGACAGGGTCCGGGAGAAGCTTTCTTT. Translated: CASSIRGQGPGEAFF. This chain uses TRBV19 with TRBJ1-1, with 9 bases lining up with TRBD1. CDR3 size: 15 residues. CDR1 and CDR2 from the germline V gene are LNHDA and SQIVND (reference sequence). V lost 3 bases to trimming and J lost 8 bases; unmatched junction nucleotides: 10.

The chain combines TRBV5-1 with TRBJ2-3, with D tentatively TRBD1 (6 bases). This CDR3 has 14 amino acids. Trimming left V 4 bases short and J 2 bases short, with 11 bases between. Germline CDR1 and CDR2: SGHRS and YFSETQ. CDR3 region: CASSPGQITDTQYF. Here the CDR3 DNA reads TGCGCCAGCAGCCCTGGACAGATCACAGATACGCAGTATTTT.

As regards this clone: Other DNA sequences of this sample code for an identical CDR3. The V and J genes are TRBV29-1 and TRBJ2-5; D is uncertain. There are 12 residues in the CDR3. Germline assignment: CDR1 SQVTM and CDR2 ANQGSEA. Trimming removed 2 bases from V and 4 bases from J, with 8 bases in between. The DNA for the CDR3 is TGCAGCGTTGAATTAGCTTTAGAGACCCAGTACTTC. It codes for CSVELALETQYF.

CDR3: CASRYRGDTEAFF. The CDR3 DNA follows: TGTGCCAGCCGATACCGAGGGGACACTGAAGCTTTCTTT. The chain uses TRBV6-1 and TRBJ1-1; D is perhaps TRBD1 (5 bases). The CDR3 extends over 13 amino acids. CDR1 is MNHNS and CDR2 is SASEGT in the germline V gene. Trimming left V 8 bases short and J 3 bases short, with 13 bases between.

V usage is TRBV7-2 and J usage is TRBJ1-5, with D tentatively TRBD1 (5 bases). Germline-derived CDR1 and CDR2 are SGHTA and FQGNSA. V was cut by 5 bases and J by 7 bases, with 12 bases left in between. The CDR3 length is 13 residues. CDR3 in amino acids: CASSTQGDQPQHF. The CDR3 DNA reads TGTGCCAGCAGCACTCAGGGTGACCAGCCCCAGCATTTT.

This clone was detected only a few times. The J gene is TRBJ2-1, the V gene TRBV7-2; 8 bases are shared with TRBD1. This CDR3 is built from 16 residues. V lost 2 bases and J lost 3; bases outside the gene matches: 6. Germline V CDR1 and CDR2: SGHTA, FQGNSA. As DNA, the CDR3 is TGTGCCAGCAGCTTATCCGGGACAGGAAACTACAATGAGCAGTTCTTC. Translated: CASSLSGTGNYNEQFF. Together with reference TRBV7-2 and TRBJ2-1, the CDR3 gives the full variable domain: GAGVSQSPSNKVTEKGKDVELRCDPISGHTALYWYRQSLGQGLEFLIYFQGNSAPDKSGLPSDRFSAERTGGSVSTLTIQRTQQEDSAVYLCASSLSGTGNYNEQFFGPGTRLTVL.

The gene calls are TRBV5-4 and TRBJ1-1; D unresolved. Germline CDR1 reads SGHNT; CDR2 reads YYREEE (reference sequence). The CDR3 loop spans 14 amino acids. Trimming cost V 0 bases and J 4 bases, with 10 bases left between them. In nucleotides, the CDR3 is TGTGCCAGCAGCTTGGTTGGGGAGGGCACTGAAGCTTTCTTT. Protein product: CASSLVGEGTEAFF.

The chain combines TRBV7-9 with TRBJ1-4; 9 bases fit TRBD1. The CDR3 is 15 amino acids. Per the germline V gene, CDR1 is SEHNR and CDR2 is FQNEAQ (reference sequence). With 5 bases clipped from V and 8 bases from J, the junction kept 9 bases outside the gene matches. The CDR3 loop is CASSPTGGAGEKLFF. The CDR3 bases are TGTGCCAGCAGCCCGACAGGGGGGGCGGGAGAAAAACTGTTTTTT. The full variable domain, completed using reference TRBV7-9 and TRBJ1-4, is DTGVSQNPRHKITKRGQNVTFRCDPISEHNRLYWYRQTLGQGPEFLTYFQNEAQLEKSRLLSDRFSAERPKGSFSTLEIQRTEQGDSAMYLCASSPTGGAGEKLFFGSGTQLSVL.

This chain's CDR3 is CAISGPGQSTDTQYF. In DNA, the CDR3 is TGTGCCATCAGTGGTCCGGGACAGAGCACAGATACGCAGTATTTT. The chain joins TRBV10-3 to TRBJ2-3; 7 nucleotides agree with TRBD1. With 4 bases clipped from V and 0 bases from J, the junction kept 4 bases outside the gene matches. This CDR3 has 15 amino acids. Germline V gives CDR1 ENHRY, CDR2 SYGVKD.

The rearrangement joins TRBV13 to TRBJ2-3; 12 bases fit TRBD2. In germline, CDR1 is PRHDT, CDR2 FYEKMQ (reference sequence). The V and J ends lost 2 bases and 4 bases, in that order; junction bases with no gene match: 7. There are 17 residues in the CDR3. CDR3 nucleotides: TGTGCCAGCAGCTTACCCTCGACTAGCGGGAGTCCAGATACGCAGTATTTT. It specifies CASSLPSTSGSPDTQYF.

V usage is TRBV7-9 and J usage is TRBJ1-1, with unresolved D. Trimming removed 5 bases from V and 1 base from J, with 11 bases in between. This CDR3 has 14 amino acids. Germline V gene lookup returns CDR1 SEHNR and CDR2 FQNEAQ (reference sequence). CDR3 DNA: TGTGCCAGCAGCCTGGACGGTTCGAACACTGAAGCTTTCTTT. Translation: CASSLDGSNTEAFF.

The gene calls are TRBV19 and TRBJ2-4; no reliable D call. Trimming removed 5 bases at V and 1 base at J, with 12 bases between. The germline V gene has CDR1 LNHDA and CDR2 SQIVND (reference sequence). The CDR3 extends over 15 amino acids. Here the CDR3 reads CASSLNVGAKNIQYF. The CDR3 DNA follows: TGTGCCAGTAGTCTGAACGTCGGGGCCAAAAACATTCAGTACTTC.

The table lists this clone with a count of one. The chain combines TRBV7-2 with TRBJ2-2, with D maybe TRBD2 (6 bases). Trimming shortened V by 4 bases and J by 0 bases, and 18 bases separated the two germline ends. Looked up from germline, CDR1 is SGHTA and CDR2 is FQGNSA. This CDR3 has 18 amino acids. CDR3 in DNA: TGTGCCAGCAGCTCCCCGCCCCAGGGAGGTACGAACACCGGGGAGCTGTTTTTT. It encodes CASSSPPQGGTNTGELFF.

The chain carries TRBV6-6 and TRBJ2-2, with D possibly called TRBD1 or TRBD2 (5 bases each). Trimming took 1 base from V and 4 from J, leaving 10 bases between them. Germline CDR1 and CDR2: MNHNY and SVGAGI (reference sequence). This CDR3 spans 15 amino acids. The CDR3 region has the DNA TGTGCCAGCAGTTACTTGGGGGTTTCCACCGGGGAGCTGTTTTTT. It translates to CASSYLGVSTGELFF.

This chain joins TRBV5-6 and TRBJ2-1, with TRBD1 matching 11 bases. This CDR3 spans 16 amino acids. Germline V gene lookup returns CDR1 SGHDT and CDR2 YYEEEE. V gave up 4 bases and J gave up 3 bases; unmatched junction bases: 6. CDR3 in amino acids: CASSIGQGAFYNEQFF. In nucleotides, the CDR3 is TGTGCCAGCAGCATTGGACAGGGGGCCTTCTACAATGAGCAGTTCTTC.

The genes are TRBV5-1 and TRBJ2-5; D is undetermined. The CDR3 has 12 residues. Trimming cost V 4 bases and J 4 bases, with 8 bases left between them. Germline CDR1 and CDR2: SGHRS and YFSETQ. DNA for the CDR3: TGCGCCAGCAGCCCGAATAGAGAGACCCAGTACTTC. It is translated as CASSPNRETQYF.

This chain's CDR3 is CASSLGIAGEEVYEQYF. In DNA, the CDR3 is TGTGCCAGCAGCTTAGGAATAGCGGGAGAGGAGGTATACGAGCAGTACTTC. The gene calls are TRBV7-8 and TRBJ2-7; 9 bases are shared with TRBD2. CDR1 and CDR2 from the germline V gene are SGHVS and FQNEAQ. Trimming cost V 1 base and J 4 bases; bases outside gene matches: 11. CDR3 length: 17 amino acids.

The V and J genes are TRBV5-4 and TRBJ2-3, with TRBD2 identical over 11 bases. The CDR3 has 14 residues. J was trimmed by 3 bases and V by 7 bases; bases with no gene match: 4. Per the germline V gene, CDR1 is SGHNT and CDR2 is YYREEE (reference sequence). CDR3 protein: CASQLAGATDTQYF. For the CDR3, the DNA is TGTGCCAGCCAACTAGCGGGAGCTACAGATACGCAGTATTTT.